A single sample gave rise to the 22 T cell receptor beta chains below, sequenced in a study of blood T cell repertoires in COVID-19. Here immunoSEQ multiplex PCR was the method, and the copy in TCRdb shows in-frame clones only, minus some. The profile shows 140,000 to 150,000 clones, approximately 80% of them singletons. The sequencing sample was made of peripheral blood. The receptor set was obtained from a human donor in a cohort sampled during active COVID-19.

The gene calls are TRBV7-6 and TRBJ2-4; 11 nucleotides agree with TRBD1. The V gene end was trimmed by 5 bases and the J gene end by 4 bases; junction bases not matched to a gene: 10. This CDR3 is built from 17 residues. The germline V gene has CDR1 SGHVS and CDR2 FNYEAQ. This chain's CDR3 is CASSPRTGGEGKNIQYF. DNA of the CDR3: TGTGCCAGCAGCCCACGGACAGGGGGCGAGGGGAAAAACATTCAGTACTTC.

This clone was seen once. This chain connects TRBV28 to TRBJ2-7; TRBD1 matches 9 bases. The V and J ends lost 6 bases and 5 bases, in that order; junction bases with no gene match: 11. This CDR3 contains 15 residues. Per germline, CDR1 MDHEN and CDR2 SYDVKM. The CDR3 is CASRRPGQGLHEQYF. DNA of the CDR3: TGTGCCAGCAGGCGCCCGGGACAGGGTCTCCACGAGCAGTACTTC.

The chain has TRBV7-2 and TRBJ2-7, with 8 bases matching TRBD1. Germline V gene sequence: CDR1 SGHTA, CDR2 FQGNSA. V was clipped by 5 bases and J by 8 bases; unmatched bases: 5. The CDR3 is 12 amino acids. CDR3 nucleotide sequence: TGTGCCAGCAGCCCAGACAGGGGCCAGCAGTACTTC. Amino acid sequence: CASSPDRGQQYF.

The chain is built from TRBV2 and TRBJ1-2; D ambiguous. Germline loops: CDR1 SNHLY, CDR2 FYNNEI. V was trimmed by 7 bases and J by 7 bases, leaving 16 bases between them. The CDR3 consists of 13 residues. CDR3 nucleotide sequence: TGTGCCAGCACGCAGGTGGATTCAGGTGGCTACACCTTC. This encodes CASTQVDSGGYTF.

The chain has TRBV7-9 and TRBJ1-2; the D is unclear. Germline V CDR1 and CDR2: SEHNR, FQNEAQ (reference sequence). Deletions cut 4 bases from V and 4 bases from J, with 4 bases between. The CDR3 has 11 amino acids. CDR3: CASSSGYGYTF. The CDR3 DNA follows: TGTGCCAGCAGCTCGGGCTATGGCTACACCTTC.

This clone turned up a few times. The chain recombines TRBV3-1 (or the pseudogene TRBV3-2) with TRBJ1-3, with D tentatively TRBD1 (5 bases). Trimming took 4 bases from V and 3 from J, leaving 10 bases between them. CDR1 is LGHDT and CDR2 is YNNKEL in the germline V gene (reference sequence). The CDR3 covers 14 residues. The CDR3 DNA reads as TGTGCCAGCAGCCGGGGCTCGGTTGGAAACACCATATATTTT. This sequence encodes CASSRGSVGNTIYF.

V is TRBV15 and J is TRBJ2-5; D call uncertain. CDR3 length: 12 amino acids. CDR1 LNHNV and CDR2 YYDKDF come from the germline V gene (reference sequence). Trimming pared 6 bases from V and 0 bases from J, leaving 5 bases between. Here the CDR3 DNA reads TGTGCCACCAGAATCTACCAAGAGACCCAGTACTTC. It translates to CATRIYQETQYF.

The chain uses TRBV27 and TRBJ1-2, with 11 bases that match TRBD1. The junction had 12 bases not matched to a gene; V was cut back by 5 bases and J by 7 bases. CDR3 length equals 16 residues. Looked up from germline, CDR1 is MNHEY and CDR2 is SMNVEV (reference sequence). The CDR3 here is CASSLKGQGAMGGYTF. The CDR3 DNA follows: TGTGCCAGCAGTCTAAAAGGACAGGGGGCAATGGGTGGCTACACCTTC.

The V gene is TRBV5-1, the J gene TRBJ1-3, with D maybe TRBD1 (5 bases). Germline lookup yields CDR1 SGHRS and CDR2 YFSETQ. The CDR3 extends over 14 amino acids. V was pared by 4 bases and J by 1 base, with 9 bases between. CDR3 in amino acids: CASSADISGNTIYF. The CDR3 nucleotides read TGCGCCAGCAGCGCGGACATATCTGGAAACACCATATATTTT.

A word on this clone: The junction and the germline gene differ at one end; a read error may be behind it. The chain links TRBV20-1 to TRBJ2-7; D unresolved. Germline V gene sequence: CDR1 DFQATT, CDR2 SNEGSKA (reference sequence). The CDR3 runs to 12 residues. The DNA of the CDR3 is TGCAGCGCTAGTCCAGAGGAATTCGAGCAGTACTTC. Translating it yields CSASPEEFEQYF.

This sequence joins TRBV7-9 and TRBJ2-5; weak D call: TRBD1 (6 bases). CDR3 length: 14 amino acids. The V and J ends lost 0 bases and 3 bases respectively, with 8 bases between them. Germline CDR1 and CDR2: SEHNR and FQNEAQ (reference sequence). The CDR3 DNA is TGTGCCAGCAGCTTAGCGGCAGGGGAAGAGACCCAGTACTTC. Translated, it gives CASSLAAGEETQYF.

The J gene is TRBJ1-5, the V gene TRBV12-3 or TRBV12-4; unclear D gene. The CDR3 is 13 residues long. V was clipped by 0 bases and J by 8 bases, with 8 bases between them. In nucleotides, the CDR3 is TGTGCCAGCAGTTTAGCTGGCAAAGAGCCCCAGCATTTT. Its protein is CASSLAGKEPQHF.

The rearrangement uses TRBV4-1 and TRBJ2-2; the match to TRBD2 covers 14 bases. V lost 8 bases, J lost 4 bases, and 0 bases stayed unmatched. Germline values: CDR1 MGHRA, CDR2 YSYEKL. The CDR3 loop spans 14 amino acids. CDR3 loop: CASGLAGGTGELFF. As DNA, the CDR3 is TGCGCCAGCGGACTAGCGGGAGGCACCGGGGAGCTGTTTTTT.

Here the CDR3 DNA reads TGTGCCAGCAGCCTCCCTAACGAGCAGTACTTC. This translates into CASSLPNEQYF. The rearrangement joins TRBV12-3 or TRBV12-4 to TRBJ2-7; no clear D gene. V lost 6 bases to trimming and J lost 5 bases, with 8 bases between them. CDR3 length: 11 amino acids.

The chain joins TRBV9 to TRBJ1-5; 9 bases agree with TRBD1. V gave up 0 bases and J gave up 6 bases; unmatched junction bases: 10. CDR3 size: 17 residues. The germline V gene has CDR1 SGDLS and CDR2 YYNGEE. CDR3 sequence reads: CASSVGPWTGVGQPQHF. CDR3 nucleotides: TGTGCCAGCAGCGTAGGACCGTGGACAGGGGTAGGTCAGCCCCAGCATTTT.

The CDR3 bases are TGCGCCAGCAGCCCAGGGACACCGTATTCCTACGAGCAGTACTTC. Protein sequence: CASSPGTPYSYEQYF. This chain connects TRBV5-1 to TRBJ2-7; a weak D match, TRBD1 (6 bases). V shed 4 bases and J shed 1 base, with 15 bases lying between them. The CDR3 contains 15 residues. CDR1 and CDR2 (germline): SGHRS, YFSETQ.

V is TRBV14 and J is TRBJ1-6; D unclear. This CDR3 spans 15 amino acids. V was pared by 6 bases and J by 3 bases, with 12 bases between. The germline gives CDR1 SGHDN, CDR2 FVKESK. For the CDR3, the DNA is TGTGCCAGCAGGGCGAGCGTGGTCTATAATTCACCCCTCCACTTT. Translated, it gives CASRASVVYNSPLHF.

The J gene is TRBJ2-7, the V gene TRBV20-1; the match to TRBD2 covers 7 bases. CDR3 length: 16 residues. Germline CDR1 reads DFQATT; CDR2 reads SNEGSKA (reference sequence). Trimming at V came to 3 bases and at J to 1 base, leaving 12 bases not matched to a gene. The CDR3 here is CSASSRGGGGSYEQYF. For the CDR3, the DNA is TGCAGTGCTAGTAGCCGGGGCGGCGGGGGATCCTACGAGCAGTACTTC.

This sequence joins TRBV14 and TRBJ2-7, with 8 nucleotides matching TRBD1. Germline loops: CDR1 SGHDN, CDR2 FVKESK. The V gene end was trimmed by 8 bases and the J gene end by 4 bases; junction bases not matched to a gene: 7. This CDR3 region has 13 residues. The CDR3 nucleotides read TGTGCCAGCCGAAAGACAGGGGTGTACGAGCAGTACTTC. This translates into CASRKTGVYEQYF. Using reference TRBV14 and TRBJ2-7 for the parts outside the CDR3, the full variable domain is EAGVTQFPSHSVIEKGQTVTLRCDPISGHDNLYWYRRVMGKEIKFLLHFVKESKQDESGMPNNRFLAERTGGTYSTLKVQPAELEDSGVYFCASRKTGVYEQYFGPGTRLTVT.

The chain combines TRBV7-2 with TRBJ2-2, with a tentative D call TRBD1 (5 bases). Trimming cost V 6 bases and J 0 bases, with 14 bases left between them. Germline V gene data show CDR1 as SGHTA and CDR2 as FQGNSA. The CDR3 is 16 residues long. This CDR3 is CASRPSQGTNTGELFF. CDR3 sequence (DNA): TGTGCCAGCAGACCATCCCAGGGAACGAACACCGGGGAGCTGTTTTTT.

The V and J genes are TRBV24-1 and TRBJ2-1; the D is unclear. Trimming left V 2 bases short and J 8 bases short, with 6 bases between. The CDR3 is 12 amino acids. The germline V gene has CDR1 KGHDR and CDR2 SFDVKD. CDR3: CATSDSYYEQFF. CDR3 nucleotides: TGTGCCACCAGTGATTCGTACTATGAGCAGTTCTTC.

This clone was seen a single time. The CDR3 sequence is CASSPLGQGSYEQYF. CDR3 DNA sequence: TGTGCCAGCTCACCACTGGGACAGGGATCCTACGAGCAGTACTTC. The rearrangement links TRBV18 to TRBJ2-7; 9 bases line up with TRBD1. The CDR3 sequence is 15 residues long. Germline loops: CDR1 KGHSH, CDR2 LQKENI. Trimming at V came to 1 base and at J to 1 base, leaving 2 bases not matched to a gene.